These 23 T cell receptor beta chains were sequenced from one sample in a study of T-cell reconstitution after alpha-beta-depleted transplantation in children. During its preparation, the TCRbeta library received unique molecular identifiers. MiXCR was run by TCRdb on the PCR reads, yielding one entry per CDR3 protein. The data show a few hundred thousand distinct CDR3 sequences, 10% to 15% seen once. Specimen: PBMCs, mostly from graft donor cells, collected 360 days after TCRalphabeta/CD19-depleted stem cell transplant. The receptors derive from a male patient younger than 18 who had a stem cell transplant for acute myeloid leukemia, so the T cells may come from the graft donor.

This chain connects TRBV27 to TRBJ2-5, with 8 positions matching TRBD1. The germline V gene encodes CDR1 MNHEY and CDR2 SMNVEV (reference sequence). Trimming cost V 4 bases and J 0 bases; bases outside gene matches: 7. CDR3 length: 16 amino acids. CDR3 nucleotide sequence: TGTGCCAGCAGTTCGGTCAGGGGGCCGTACCAAGAGACCCAGTACTTC. This translates into CASSSVRGPYQETQYF.

This clonotype turned up a few times. The rearrangement joins TRBV20-1 to TRBJ1-5; tentative D call: TRBD1 (5 bases). Trimming took off 3 bases at V and 7 bases at J, with 13 bases between the two ends. From germline, CDR1 is DFQATT and CDR2 SNEGSKA (reference sequence). This CDR3 contains 13 residues. This CDR3 reads CSAREGEGQPQHF. In DNA, the CDR3 is TGCAGTGCTAGGGAAGGCGAGGGGCAGCCCCAGCATTTT.

The chain is built from TRBV5-1 and TRBJ2-2; weak D call: TRBD2 (6 bases). CDR1 is SGHRS, CDR2 YFSETQ, per germline. V lost 4 bases and J lost 2, with 9 bases in between. The CDR3 spans 14 residues. The CDR3: CASSGGTNTGELFF. The DNA for the CDR3 is TGCGCCAGCAGCGGCGGGACTAACACCGGGGAGCTGTTTTTT.

The chain has TRBV6-2 or TRBV6-3 and TRBJ2-5, with D hard to call. Germline CDR1 reads MNHEY; CDR2 reads SVGEGT. The CDR3 covers 15 residues. V was shortened by 2 bases and J by 5 bases, with 15 bases between the two germline ends. CDR3 nucleotide sequence: TGTGCCAGCAGTTACGGCAGTCAGATAGGGGAGACCCAGTACTTC. The encoded protein is CASSYGSQIGETQYF.

The V and J genes are TRBV19 and TRBJ1-1; 8 bases fit TRBD1. Germline CDR1 is LNHDA and CDR2 is SQIVND (reference sequence). V lost 9 bases and J lost 1; bases outside the gene matches: 7. CDR3 length: 14 residues. CDR3 in amino acids: CARGPGGQNTEAFF. The CDR3 DNA is TGTGCCAGGGGACCAGGGGGCCAGAACACTGAAGCTTTCTTT.

This chain links TRBV5-1 with TRBJ2-2, with 7 bases lining up with TRBD2. The ends lost 0 bases at V and 6 bases at J; junction bases unmatched: 2. This CDR3 is built from 14 residues. The V gene's germline CDR1 is SGHRS and CDR2 YFSETQ. The CDR3 nucleotides read TGCGCCAGCAGCTTGGGCGGGAGTTCCGGGGAGCTGTTTTTT. Protein: CASSLGGSSGELFF.

This clonotype was detected a few times. This chain joins TRBV15 and TRBJ1-5; 12 positions match TRBD1. J lost 2 bases, V lost 0 bases, and 8 bases had no gene match. Germline V gene lookup returns CDR1 LNHNV and CDR2 YYDKDF (reference sequence). This CDR3 region has 19 residues. The CDR3 spells CATSRDLLGQGAGNQPQHF. CDR3 nucleotide sequence: TGTGCCACCAGCAGAGATCTGTTGGGACAGGGGGCAGGCAATCAGCCCCAGCATTTT. The variable domain in full, completed from reference TRBV15 and TRBJ1-5, reads DAMVIQNPRYQVTQFGKPVTLSCSQTLNHNVMYWYQQKSSQAPKLLFHYYDKDFNNEADTPDNFQSRRPNTSFCFLDIRSPGLGDTAMYLCATSRDLLGQGAGNQPQHFGDGTRLSIL.

The table lists this clonotype with many counts. The genes are TRBV5-6 and TRBJ2-1; D may match TRBD1 or TRBD2 (6 bases each). Germline V gives CDR1 SGHDT, CDR2 YYEEEE. The V gene lost 2 bases and the J gene lost 8 bases, with 17 bases spanning the gap. This CDR3 is 15 amino acids long. The CDR3 reads CASSFWRGMVDEQFF. Written as DNA, the CDR3 is TGTGCCAGCAGCTTCTGGAGGGGGATGGTCGATGAGCAGTTCTTC.

The gene calls are TRBV14 and TRBJ2-1; no clear D. Germline V CDR1 and CDR2: SGHDN, FVKESK. V dropped 0 bases and J dropped 2 bases, with 11 bases sitting between them. The CDR3 is made up of 16 amino acids. The CDR3 region has the DNA TGTGCCAGCAGCCAAGATCACCGCTTGGCCTACAATGAGCAGTTCTTC. Protein sequence: CASSQDHRLAYNEQFF.

This clonotype was seen a few times. J is TRBJ2-5 and V is TRBV29-1, with 7 bases fitting TRBD2. CDR1 and CDR2 from the germline V gene are SQVTM and ANQGSEA. J was trimmed by 3 bases and V by 7 bases; bases with no gene match: 5. This CDR3 has 12 residues. The CDR3 nucleotides are TGCAGCGGGGAGCGGGACGAAGAGACCCAGTACTTC. As protein: CSGERDEETQYF. Filled out from reference TRBV29-1 and TRBJ2-5, the complete variable domain reads SAVISQKPSRDICQRGTSLTIQCQVDSQVTMMFWYRQQPGQSLTLIATANQGSEATYESGFVIDKFPISRPNLTFSTLTVSNMSPEDSSIYLCSGERDEETQYFGPGTRLLVL.

Only a few counts were recorded for this clonotype. The V gene is TRBV12-3 or TRBV12-4, the J gene TRBJ2-7; 10 bases line up with TRBD1. The ends lost 8 bases at V and 6 bases at J; junction bases unmatched: 13. This CDR3 is 15 amino acids long. The CDR3 DNA is TGTGCCAGCTCCTTCTCCCAAGGACAGGGGGGCGAGCAGTACTTC. Amino acids: CASSFSQGQGGEQYF.

This clonotype came up a few times. The chain is built from TRBV20-1 and TRBJ1-2, with 9 positions matching TRBD1. Losses at the gene ends were 4 bases for V and 7 bases for J; bases not matched to a gene: 13. The CDR3 loop spans 15 amino acids. CDR1 and CDR2 from the germline V gene are DFQATT and SNEGSKA (reference sequence). CDR3 residues: CSATLTGGQSSGYTF. CDR3 nucleotides: TGCAGTGCTACTTTGACAGGGGGACAATCCAGTGGCTACACCTTC.

This clonotype appeared a few times. The chain links TRBV6-5 to TRBJ2-2, with D possibly matching TRBD1 (6 bases). This CDR3 is built from 14 residues. The germline V gene encodes CDR1 MNHEY and CDR2 SVGAGI. Trimming pared 0 bases from V and 7 bases from J, leaving 9 bases between. CDR3 sequence reads: CASSYSQGIGELFF. The CDR3 DNA reads as TGTGCCAGCAGTTACTCGCAGGGGATCGGGGAGCTGTTTTTT.

This clonotype has just a few counts. The genes are TRBV15 and TRBJ2-6; 10 bases match TRBD1. Germline trimming cut 5 bases from V and 0 bases from J; bases unmatched to any gene: 13. The CDR3 runs to 20 residues. Germline lookup yields CDR1 LNHNV and CDR2 YYDKDF (reference sequence). CDR3: CATSEGGQGSLFSGANVLTF. In DNA form, the CDR3 reads TGTGCCACCAGCGAAGGGGGACAGGGGAGTCTATTCTCTGGGGCCAACGTCCTGACTTTC.

The chain couples TRBV9 to TRBJ2-2; 10 bases are shared with TRBD2. The CDR3 has 16 residues. V was pared by 0 bases and J by 7 bases, with 6 bases of the junction left unmatched. Germline CDR1 reads SGDLS; CDR2 reads YYNGEE. The CDR3 spells CASSVGPGLAFGELFF. Here the CDR3 DNA reads TGTGCCAGCAGCGTAGGTCCGGGACTAGCGTTCGGGGAGCTGTTTTTT.

This clonotype showed up many times. V and J are TRBV29-1 and TRBJ2-1, with no clear D. The V and J ends lost 5 bases and 10 bases respectively, with 12 bases between them. The CDR3 covers 11 residues. CDR1 and CDR2 (germline): SQVTM, ANQGSEA. The CDR3 DNA follows: TGCAGCGTTCTCCCGCCTGGGGAGCAGTTCTTC. This codes for CSVLPPGEQFF.

A few counts support this clonotype. The rearrangement joins TRBV13 to TRBJ2-1, with D tentatively TRBD1 (5 bases). Looked up from germline, CDR1 is PRHDT and CDR2 is FYEKMQ (reference sequence). This CDR3 has 15 residues. The ends were cut back, 6 bases at V and 4 bases at J, with 16 bases in the middle. The CDR3 region is CASSPGRALYNEQFF. The CDR3, as DNA: TGTGCCAGCAGTCCCGGCAGGGCCTTATACAATGAGCAGTTCTTC. The full variable domain, rest sourced from reference TRBV13 and TRBJ2-1, is AAGVIQSPRHLIKEKRETATLKCYPIPRHDTVYWYQQGPGQDPQFLISFYEKMQSDKGSIPDRFSAQQFSDYHSELNMSSLELGDSALYFCASSPGRALYNEQFFGPGTRLTVL.

This clonotype was counted between two and nine times. This rearrangement joins TRBV4-3 to TRBJ2-7; D is perhaps TRBD2 (6 bases). CDR1 and CDR2 (germline): LGHNA, YSLEER. V shed 2 bases and J shed 7 bases, with 21 bases lying between them. The CDR3 is 16 residues long. Here the CDR3 DNA reads TGCGCCAGCAGCCAACATCTTTCGTTTACGGGAGTGGAGCAGTACTTC. Translating gives CASSQHLSFTGVEQYF.

This chain uses TRBV20-1 with TRBJ2-1; D not resolved. The ends were cut back, 5 bases at V and 0 bases at J, with 11 bases in the middle. The length of the CDR3 is 14 residues. Germline values: CDR1 DFQATT, CDR2 SNEGSKA (reference sequence). CDR3 in DNA: TGCAGTGCTCCGCAGTCTTTCTCCTACAATGAGCAGTTCTTC. Translation: CSAPQSFSYNEQFF.

This chain uses TRBV7-3 with TRBJ2-5; D perhaps matches TRBD2 (6 bases). The V gene lost 1 base and the J gene lost 7 bases, with 13 bases spanning the gap. Germline CDR1 is SGHTA and CDR2 is FQGTGA. The CDR3 runs to 14 residues. CDR3 in DNA: TGTGCCAGCAGCTTAAACCCTAGCGCAGGGACCCAGTACTTC. Encoded protein: CASSLNPSAGTQYF.

This clonotype has at least ten counts. The chain uses TRBV5-1 and TRBJ2-5, with D possibly TRBD2 on 5 matching bases. CDR1 and CDR2 from the germline V gene are SGHRS and YFSETQ. The CDR3 covers 16 residues. V was clipped by 1 base and J by 1 base, with 14 bases between them. The CDR3 here is CASSLFPKRSQETQYF. CDR3 nucleotide sequence: TGCGCCAGCAGCTTGTTCCCGAAGCGGTCCCAAGAGACCCAGTACTTC. Complete variable domain (other parts from reference TRBV5-1 and TRBJ2-5): KAGVTQTPRYLIKTRGQQVTLSCSPISGHRSVSWYQQTPGQGLQFLFEYFSETQRNKGNFPGRFSGRQFSNSRSEMNVSTLELGDSALYLCASSLFPKRSQETQYFGPGTRLLVL.

This clonotype was found a few times. The chain is built from TRBV10-3 and TRBJ2-5, with 11 bases fitting TRBD2. Germline CDR1 and CDR2: ENHRY and SYGVKD. This CDR3 contains 15 residues. With V trimmed by 4 bases and J by 3 bases, 4 bases remained unmatched. The CDR3 sequence: CAISAAGLAEETQYF. The CDR3 DNA reads as TGTGCCATCAGTGCGGCGGGACTAGCGGAAGAGACCCAGTACTTC.

This clonotype was seen more than once but under ten times. Germline and junction disagree at one end, which may indicate a read error. The chain couples TRBV18 to TRBJ2-7, with D tentatively TRBD1 or TRBD2 (7 bases each). Germline CDR1 reads KGHSH; CDR2 reads LQKENI. The CDR3 has 15 amino acids. This CDR3 reads CASLPLSQGRDEQYF. DNA for the CDR3: TGTGCCAGCTTACCACTTTCACAGGGGAGGGACGAGCAGTACTTC.